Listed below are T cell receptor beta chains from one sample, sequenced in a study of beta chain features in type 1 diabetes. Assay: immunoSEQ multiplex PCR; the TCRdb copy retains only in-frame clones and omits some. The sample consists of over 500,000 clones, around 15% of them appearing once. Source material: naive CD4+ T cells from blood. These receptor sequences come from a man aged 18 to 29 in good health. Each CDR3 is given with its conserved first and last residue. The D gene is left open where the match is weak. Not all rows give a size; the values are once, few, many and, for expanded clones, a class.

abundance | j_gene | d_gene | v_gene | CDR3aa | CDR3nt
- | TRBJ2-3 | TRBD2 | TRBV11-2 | CAEGLPPPDTQYF | TGTGCCGAGGGACTACCGCCCCCAGATACGCAGTATTTT
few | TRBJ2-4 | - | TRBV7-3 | CASSLNPSTGHLLAKNIQYF | TGTGCCAGCAGCTTAAACCCTTCGACAGGCCATCTCTTAGCCAAAAACATTCAGTACTTC
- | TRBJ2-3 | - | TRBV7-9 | CASIKDTQYF | TGTGCCAGCATCAAGGATACGCAGTATTTT
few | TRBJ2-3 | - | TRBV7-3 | CASSFHRGTDTQYF | TGTGCCAGCAGCTTCCACAGGGGCACAGATACGCAGTATTTT
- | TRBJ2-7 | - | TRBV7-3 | CASSSYRTSYEQYF | TGTGCCAGCAGCTCATACAGGACCTCCTACGAGCAGTACTTC
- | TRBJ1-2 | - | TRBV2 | CASRDSRGYGYTF | TGTGCCAGCAGGGACAGTAGAGGCTATGGCTACACCTTC
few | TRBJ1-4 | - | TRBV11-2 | CASSFGAQNEKLFF | TGTGCCAGCAGCTTTGGGGCGCAAAATGAAAAACTGTTTTTT
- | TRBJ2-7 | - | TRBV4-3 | CASSQKQGIWGSYEQYF | TGCGCCAGCAGCCAAAAACAGGGAATTTGGGGCTCCTACGAGCAGTACTTC
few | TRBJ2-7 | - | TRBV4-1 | CASSPPGTNYEQYF | TGCGCCAGCAGCCCCCCGGGGACAAACTACGAGCAGTACTTC
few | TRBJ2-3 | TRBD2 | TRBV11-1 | CASSFWTSGSTDTQYF | TGTGCCAGCAGCTTCTGGACTAGCGGGAGCACAGATACGCAGTATTTT
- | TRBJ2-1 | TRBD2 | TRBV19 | CASSIVGSGAAQFF | TGTGCCAGTAGTATAGTAGGTAGCGGGGCTGCGCAGTTCTTC
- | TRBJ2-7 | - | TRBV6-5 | CASSPDGVTYEQYF | TGTGCCAGCAGCCCCGACGGGGTGACATACGAGCAGTACTTC
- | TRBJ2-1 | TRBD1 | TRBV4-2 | CASSHLPGQGFNEQFF | TGTGCCAGCAGCCACTTACCGGGACAGGGTTTTAATGAGCAGTTCTTC
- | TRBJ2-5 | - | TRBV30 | CAWSVCRVGETQYF | TGTGCCTGGAGTGTATGCAGGGTCGGGGAGACCCAGTACTTC
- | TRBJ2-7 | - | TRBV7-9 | CASSSLRAASYEQYF | TGTGCCAGCAGCTCGCTCCGAGCGGCGTCCTACGAGCAGTACTTC
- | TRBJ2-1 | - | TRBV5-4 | CASSPGTSTYNEQFF | TGTGCCAGCAGCCCCGGGACTTCAACTTACAATGAGCAGTTCTTC
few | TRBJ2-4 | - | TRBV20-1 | CSAESKNIQYF | TGCAGTGCGGAGTCCAAAAACATTCAGTACTTC
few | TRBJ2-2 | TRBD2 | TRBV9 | CASSPRGLAGVDTGELFF | TGTGCCAGCAGCCCAAGGGGTCTAGCGGGGGTGGACACCGGGGAGCTGTTTTTT
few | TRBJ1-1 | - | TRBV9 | CASSVEGGLGTEAFF | TGTGCCAGCAGCGTAGAAGGGGGTTTAGGCACTGAAGCTTTCTTT
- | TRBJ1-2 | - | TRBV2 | CATLGRGQRGYTF | TGTGCCACCCTAGGGAGGGGCCAACGAGGCTACACCTTC
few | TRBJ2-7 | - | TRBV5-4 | CASQDRGSYEQYF | TGTGCCAGCCAGGACCGGGGTTCCTACGAGCAGTACTTC
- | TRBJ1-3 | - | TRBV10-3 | CAARQVRSGNTIYF | TGTGCCGCACGACAGGTTCGCTCTGGAAACACCATATATTTT
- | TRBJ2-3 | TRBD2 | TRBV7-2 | CASRLAGGTDTQYF | TGTGCCAGCAGGTTAGCGGGGGGCACAGATACGCAGTATTTT
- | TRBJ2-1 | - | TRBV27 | CASSLSYRSSYNEQFF | TGTGCCAGCAGTTTATCGTACAGGAGCTCCTACAATGAGCAGTTCTTC
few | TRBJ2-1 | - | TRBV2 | CASSVGILAYNEQFF | TGTGCCAGCAGTGTAGGGATTTTGGCCTACAATGAGCAGTTCTTC
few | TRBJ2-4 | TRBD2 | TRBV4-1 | CASSQAGGIKNIQYF | TGCGCCAGCAGCCAAGCGGGGGGGATCAAAAACATTCAGTACTTC
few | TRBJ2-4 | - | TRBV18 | CASSPPSSSKNIQYF | TGTGCCAGCTCACCACCTTCCAGCTCCAAAAACATTCAGTACTTC
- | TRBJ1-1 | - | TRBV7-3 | CASSPGTDWGTEAFF | TGTGCCAGCAGCCCTGGAACCGACTGGGGGACTGAAGCTTTCTTT
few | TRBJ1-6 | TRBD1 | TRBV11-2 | CASSPGDSRNSPLHF | TGTGCCAGCAGCCCCGGGGACAGTAGGAATTCACCCCTCCACTTT
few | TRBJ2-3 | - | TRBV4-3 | CASSHASTDTQYF | TGCGCCAGCAGCCACGCTAGCACAGATACGCAGTATTTT
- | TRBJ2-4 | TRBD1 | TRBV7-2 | CASSSGQGVKNIQYF | TGTGCCAGCAGCTCGGGACAGGGCGTCAAAAACATTCAGTACTTC
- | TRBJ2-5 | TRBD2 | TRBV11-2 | CASSRGLAGGYGETQYF | TGTGCCAGCAGCCGAGGGCTAGCGGGGGGGTATGGAGAGACCCAGTACTTC
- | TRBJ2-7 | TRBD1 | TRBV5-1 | CASSQPRDSKSYEQYF | TGCGCCAGCAGCCAACCCAGGGACAGTAAGTCCTACGAGCAGTACTTC
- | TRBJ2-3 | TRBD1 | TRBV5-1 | CASSPTGQPSTDTQYF | TGCGCCAGCAGCCCCACGGGACAGCCAAGCACAGATACGCAGTATTTT
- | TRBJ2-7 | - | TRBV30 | CAWSVQGPYYEQYF | TGTGCCTGGAGTGTTCAAGGGCCCTACTACGAGCAGTACTTC
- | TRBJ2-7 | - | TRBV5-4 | CASSGRDRSTRQYF | TGTGCCAGCAGCGGCCGGGACCGTTCTACGAGGCAGTACTTC
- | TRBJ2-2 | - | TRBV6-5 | CASSRTKNTGELFF | TGTGCCAGCAGTCGAACGAAGAACACCGGGGAGCTGTTTTTT
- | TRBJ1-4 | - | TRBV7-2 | CASSPRWRNEKLFF | TGTGCCAGCAGCCCCCGATGGAGGAATGAAAAACTGTTTTTT
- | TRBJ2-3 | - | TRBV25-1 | CASSGRLSTDTQYF | TGTGCCAGCAGTGGGAGACTGAGCACAGATACGCAGTATTTT
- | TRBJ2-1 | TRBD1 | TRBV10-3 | CAISEPTRTGNSYNEQFF | TGTGCCATCAGTGAGCCCACGAGGACAGGTAACTCCTACAATGAGCAGTTCTTC
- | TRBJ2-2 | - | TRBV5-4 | CASSLARALNTGELFF | TGTGCCAGCAGCTTGGCCAGGGCCCTGAACACCGGGGAGCTGTTTTTT
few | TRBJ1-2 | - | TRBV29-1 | CSYTTGRDYGYTF | TGCAGCTATACGACAGGACGGGACTATGGCTACACCTTC
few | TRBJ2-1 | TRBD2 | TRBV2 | CASYGLAGRYEQFF | TGTGCCAGCTACGGCCTAGCGGGTCGGTATGAGCAGTTCTTC
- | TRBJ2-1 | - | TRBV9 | CASSPNGRGSYNEQFF | TGTGCCAGCAGCCCTAACGGGCGGGGCTCCTACAATGAGCAGTTCTTC
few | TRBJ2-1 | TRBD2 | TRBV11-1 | CASSSPGTRGVGEQFF | TGTGCCAGCAGCTCTCCCGGGACTAGGGGCGTGGGTGAGCAGTTCTTC
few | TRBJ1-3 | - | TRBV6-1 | CASSEGRGNTIYF | TGTGCCAGCAGTGAAGGTCGGGGAAACACCATATATTTT
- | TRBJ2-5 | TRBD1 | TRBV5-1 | CASSLDYPSGQGFGETQYF | TGCGCCAGCAGCTTAGACTACCCATCGGGACAGGGATTTGGGGAGACCCAGTACTTC
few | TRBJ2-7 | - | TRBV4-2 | CASSQVLSQDSFKQYF | TGTGCCAGCAGCCAAGTTCTATCGCAAGACAGCTTCAAGCAGTACTTC
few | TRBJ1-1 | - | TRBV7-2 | CASSLVRDTEAFF | TGTGCCAGCAGCTTAGTTAGGGACACTGAAGCTTTCTTT
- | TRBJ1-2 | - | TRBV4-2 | CASSHLTTGGAAYGYTF | TGTGCCAGCAGCCACCTCACGACTGGGGGGGCGGCCTATGGCTACACCTTC
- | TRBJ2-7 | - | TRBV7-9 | CASTIRELVGDWRYEQYF | TGTGCCAGCACCATAAGGGAACTAGTCGGGGACTGGCGCTACGAGCAGTACTTC
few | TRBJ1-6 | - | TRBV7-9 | CASSPSGRSPLHF | TGTGCCAGCAGCCCCTCCGGGCGTTCACCCCTCCACTTT
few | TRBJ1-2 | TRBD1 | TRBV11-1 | CASSPGTGGYGYTF | TGTGCCAGCAGCCCCGGGACAGGGGGCTATGGCTACACCTTC
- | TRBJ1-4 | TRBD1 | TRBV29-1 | CSARDRGEKLFF | TGCAGCGCCCGGGACAGGGGTGAAAAACTGTTTTTT
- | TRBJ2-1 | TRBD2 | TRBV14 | CASRLIAGANEQFF | TGTGCCAGCAGGCTGATAGCGGGGGCCAATGAGCAGTTCTTC
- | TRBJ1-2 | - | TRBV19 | CASRNSYGYTF | TGTGCCAGTAGAAACAGCTATGGCTACACCTTC
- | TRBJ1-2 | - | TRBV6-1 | CASREEGYTF | TGTGCCAGCCGGGAGGAAGGCTACACCTTC
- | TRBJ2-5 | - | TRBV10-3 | CAISGTRETQYF | TGTGCCATCAGTGGCACTAGAGAGACCCAGTACTTC